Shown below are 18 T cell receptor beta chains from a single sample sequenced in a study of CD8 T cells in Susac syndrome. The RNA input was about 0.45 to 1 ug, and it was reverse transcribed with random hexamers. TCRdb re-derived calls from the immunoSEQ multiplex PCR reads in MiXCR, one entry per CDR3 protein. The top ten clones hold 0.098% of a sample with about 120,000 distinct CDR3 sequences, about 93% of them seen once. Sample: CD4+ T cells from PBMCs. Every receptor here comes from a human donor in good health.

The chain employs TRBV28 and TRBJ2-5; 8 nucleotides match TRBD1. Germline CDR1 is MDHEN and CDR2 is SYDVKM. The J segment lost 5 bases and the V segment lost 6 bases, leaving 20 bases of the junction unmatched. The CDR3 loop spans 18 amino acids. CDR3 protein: CASRRMQGAIDVAETQYF. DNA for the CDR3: TGTGCCAGCAGACGAATGCAGGGGGCTATTGACGTAGCGGAGACCCAGTACTTC.

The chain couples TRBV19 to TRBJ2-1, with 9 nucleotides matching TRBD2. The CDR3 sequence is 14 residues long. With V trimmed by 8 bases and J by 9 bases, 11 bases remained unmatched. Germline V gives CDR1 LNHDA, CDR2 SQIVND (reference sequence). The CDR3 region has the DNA TGTGCCAGTGAGGACCTAGCGGGAAGCGCTGAGCAGTTCTTC. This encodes CASEDLAGSAEQFF.

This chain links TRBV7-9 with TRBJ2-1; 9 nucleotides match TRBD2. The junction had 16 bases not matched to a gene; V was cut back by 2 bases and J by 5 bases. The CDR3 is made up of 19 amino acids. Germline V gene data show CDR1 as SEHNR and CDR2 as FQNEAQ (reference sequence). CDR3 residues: CASSLWGRGLAIRNNEQFF. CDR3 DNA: TGTGCCAGCAGCTTATGGGGACGAGGACTAGCGATCCGTAACAATGAGCAGTTCTTC.

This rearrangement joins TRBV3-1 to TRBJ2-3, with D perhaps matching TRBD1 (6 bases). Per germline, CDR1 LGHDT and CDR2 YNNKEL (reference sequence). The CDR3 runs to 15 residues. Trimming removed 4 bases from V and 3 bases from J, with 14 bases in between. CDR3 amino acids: CASSPTGYRTDTQYF. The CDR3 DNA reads TGTGCCAGCAGCCCGACAGGTTATCGGACAGATACGCAGTATTTT.

CDR3 DNA: TGCAGTGCTAGGGTGCCAGCGGGGACCCAAGAGACCCAGTACTTC. Protein sequence: CSARVPAGTQETQYF. The chain couples TRBV20-1 to TRBJ2-5; 7 bases fit TRBD2. Looked up from germline, CDR1 is DFQATT and CDR2 is SNEGSKA (reference sequence). V was clipped by 3 bases and J by 1 base; unmatched bases: 8. The CDR3 covers 15 residues.

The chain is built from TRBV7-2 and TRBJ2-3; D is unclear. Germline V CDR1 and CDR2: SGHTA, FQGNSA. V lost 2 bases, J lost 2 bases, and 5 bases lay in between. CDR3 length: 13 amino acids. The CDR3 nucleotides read TGTGCCAGCAGCTTATTTGCCACAGATACGCAGTATTTT. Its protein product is CASSLFATDTQYF.

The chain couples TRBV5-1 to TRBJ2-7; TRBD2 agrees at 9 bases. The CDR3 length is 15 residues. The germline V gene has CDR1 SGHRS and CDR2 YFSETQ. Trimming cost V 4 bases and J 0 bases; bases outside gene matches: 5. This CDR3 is CASSLSGSTSYEQYF. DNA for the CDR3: TGCGCCAGCAGCCTTAGCGGGAGTACCTCCTACGAGCAGTACTTC.

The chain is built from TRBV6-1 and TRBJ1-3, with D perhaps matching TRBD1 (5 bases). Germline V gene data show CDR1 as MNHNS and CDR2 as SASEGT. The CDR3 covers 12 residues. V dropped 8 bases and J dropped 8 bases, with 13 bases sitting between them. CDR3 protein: CASGDGGDTIYF. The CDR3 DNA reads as TGTGCCAGCGGGGACGGCGGGGACACCATATATTTT.

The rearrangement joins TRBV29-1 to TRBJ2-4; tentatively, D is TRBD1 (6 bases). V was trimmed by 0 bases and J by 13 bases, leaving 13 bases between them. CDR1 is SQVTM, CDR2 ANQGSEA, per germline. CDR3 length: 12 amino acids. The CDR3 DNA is TGCAGCGTTGAAGAGGGCCGGGACACCCAGTACTTC. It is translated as CSVEEGRDTQYF.

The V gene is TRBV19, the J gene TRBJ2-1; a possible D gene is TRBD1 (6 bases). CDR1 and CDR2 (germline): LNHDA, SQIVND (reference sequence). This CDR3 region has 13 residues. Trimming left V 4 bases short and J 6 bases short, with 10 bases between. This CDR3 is CASSRQATNEQFF. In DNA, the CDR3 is TGTGCCAGTAGTAGACAGGCAACCAATGAGCAGTTCTTC.

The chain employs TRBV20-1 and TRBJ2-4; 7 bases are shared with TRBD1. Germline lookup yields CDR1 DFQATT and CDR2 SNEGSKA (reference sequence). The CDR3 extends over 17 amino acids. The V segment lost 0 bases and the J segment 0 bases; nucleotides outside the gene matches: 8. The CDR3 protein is CSARDTRGQLAKNIQYF. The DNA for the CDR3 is TGCAGTGCTAGAGATACCCGGGGACAGCTAGCCAAAAACATTCAGTACTTC.

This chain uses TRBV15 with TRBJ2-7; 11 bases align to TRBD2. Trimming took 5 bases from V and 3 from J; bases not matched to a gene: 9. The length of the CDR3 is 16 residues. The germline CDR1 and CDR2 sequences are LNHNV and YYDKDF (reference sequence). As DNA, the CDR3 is TGTGCCACCAGCGGATCCTGGACTAGCGGGCTCTACGAGCAGTACTTC. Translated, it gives CATSGSWTSGLYEQYF.

CDR3 nucleotide sequence: TGTGCCAGCAGCCAAGTTCGAGGGCGCGAGCAGTACTTC. It yields the protein CASSQVRGREQYF. The rearrangement links TRBV3-1 to TRBJ2-7; possible D gene TRBD2, 5 bases. CDR1 LGHDT and CDR2 YNNKEL come from the germline V gene (reference sequence). The germline V and J ends were trimmed by 1 base and 6 bases, with 10 bases remaining between them. CDR3 length: 13 residues.

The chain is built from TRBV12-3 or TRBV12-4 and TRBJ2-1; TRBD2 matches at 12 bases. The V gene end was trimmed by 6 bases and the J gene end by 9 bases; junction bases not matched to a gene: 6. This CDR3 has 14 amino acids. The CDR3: CASRRLAGVGEQFF. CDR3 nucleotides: TGTGCCAGCAGAAGACTAGCGGGAGTGGGTGAGCAGTTCTTC.

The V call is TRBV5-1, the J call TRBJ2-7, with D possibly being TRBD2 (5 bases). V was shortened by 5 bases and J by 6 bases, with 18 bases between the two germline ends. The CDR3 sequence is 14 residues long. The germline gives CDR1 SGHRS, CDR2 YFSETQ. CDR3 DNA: TGCGCCAGCAGTTCCCGGGGTGAGGAGGTCGAGCAGTACTTC. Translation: CASSSRGEEVEQYF. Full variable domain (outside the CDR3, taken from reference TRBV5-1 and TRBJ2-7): KAGVTQTPRYLIKTRGQQVTLSCSPISGHRSVSWYQQTPGQGLQFLFEYFSETQRNKGNFPGRFSGRQFSNSRSEMNVSTLELGDSALYLCASSSRGEEVEQYFGPGTRLTVT.

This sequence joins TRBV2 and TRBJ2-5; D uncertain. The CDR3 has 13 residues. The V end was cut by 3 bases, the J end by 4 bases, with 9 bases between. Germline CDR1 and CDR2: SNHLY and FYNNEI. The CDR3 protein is CASSEIAGETQYF. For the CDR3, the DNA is TGTGCCAGCAGTGAGATTGCTGGAGAGACCCAGTACTTC.

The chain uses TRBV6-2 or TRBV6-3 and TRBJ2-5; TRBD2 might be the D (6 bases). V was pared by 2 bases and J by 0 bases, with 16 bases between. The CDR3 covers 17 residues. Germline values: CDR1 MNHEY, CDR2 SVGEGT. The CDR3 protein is CASSYRDFLLYQETQYF. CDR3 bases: TGTGCCAGCAGTTACCGGGACTTCCTCTTGTACCAAGAGACCCAGTACTTC.

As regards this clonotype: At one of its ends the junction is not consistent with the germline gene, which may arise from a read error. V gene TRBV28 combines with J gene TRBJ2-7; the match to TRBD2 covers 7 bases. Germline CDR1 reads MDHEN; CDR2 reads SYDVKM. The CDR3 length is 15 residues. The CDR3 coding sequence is TGTGCCAGCAGTTTAGGCGGGAGCCCCATCTACGAGCAATACTTC. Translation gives CASSLGGSPIYEQYF.